The T cell receptor beta chain described here comes from a study of T cells in Graves' hyperthyroidism and ophthalmopathy. Broader study findings: The authors' 13 V-J model separated ophthalmopathy from stable hyperthyroidism. For ophthalmopathy, model prediction preceded onset by a median 6.5 months.

Absent ophthalmopathy progression within 18 months defined stable Graves' hyperthyroidism. Disease duration under 2 months; hyperthyroidism patients were aged 18 to 65. The V and J ends lost 1 base and 9 bases respectively, with 16 bases between them. The length of the CDR3 is 15 residues. Germline V lookup: CDR1 SGHVS, CDR2 FQNEAQ. This clonotype has ten or more counts. Its antigen is not known. Amplification yielded TCR beta CDR3 regions, with RNA transcripts as the source. With the HTBI primer set, the TCR CDR3 went through a first round of RT-PCR. TCRdb reanalysed the multiplex PCR reads using MiXCR and keeps one entry per CDR3 protein. The sample has hundreds of thousands of distinct CDR3 sequences; over 11% are singletons.

The clonotype was recovered from a woman in her 30s with Graves' hyperthyroidism. V gene TRBV7-8 combines with J gene TRBJ2-1; no definite D call. The source material was blood. The DNA for the CDR3 is TGTGCCAGCAGCTTAGGGACGTTTTCGGCCGGTGAGCAGTTCTTC. Amino acid sequence: CASSLGTFSAGEQFF. The full variable domain, rest sourced from reference TRBV7-8 and TRBJ2-1, is GAGVSQSPRYKVAKRGQDVALRCDPISGHVSLFWYQQALGQGPEFLTYFQNEAQLDKSGLPSDRFFAERPEGSVSTLKIQRTQQEDSAVYLCASSLGTFSAGEQFFGPGTRLTVL.